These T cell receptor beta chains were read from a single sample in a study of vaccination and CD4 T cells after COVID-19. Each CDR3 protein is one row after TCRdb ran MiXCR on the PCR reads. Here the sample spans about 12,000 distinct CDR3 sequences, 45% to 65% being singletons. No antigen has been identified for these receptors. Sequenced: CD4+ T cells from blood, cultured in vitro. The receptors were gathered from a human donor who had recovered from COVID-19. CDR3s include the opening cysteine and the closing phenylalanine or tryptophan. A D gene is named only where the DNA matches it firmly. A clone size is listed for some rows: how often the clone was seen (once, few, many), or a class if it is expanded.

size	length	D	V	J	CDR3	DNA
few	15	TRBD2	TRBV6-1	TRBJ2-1	CASSETTSGGSEQFF	TGTGCCAGCAGTGAAACTACTAGCGGGGGAAGTGAGCAGTTCTTC
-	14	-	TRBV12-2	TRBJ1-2	CASRLALEPYGYTF	TGTGCAAGTCGCTTAGCGCTGGAACCTTATGGCTACACCTTC
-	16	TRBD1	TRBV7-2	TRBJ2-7	CASSLTGTAVAGEQYF	TGTGCCAGCAGCCTTACCGGGACAGCGGTCGCTGGCGAGCAGTACTTC
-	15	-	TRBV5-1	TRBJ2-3	CASEQGISSTDTQYF	TGCGCCAGCGAACAGGGAATTAGCAGCACAGATACGCAGTATTTT
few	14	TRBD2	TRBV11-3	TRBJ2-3	CASKEASGEDTQYF	TGTGCCAGCAAGGAGGCTAGCGGGGAGGATACGCAGTATTTT
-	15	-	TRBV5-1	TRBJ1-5	CASSLVPGGGQPQHF	TGCGCCAGCAGCTTAGTCCCCGGCGGGGGACAGCCCCAGCATTTT
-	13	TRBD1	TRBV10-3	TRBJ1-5	CATRDRDWQPQHF	TGTGCCACCCGGGACAGGGATTGGCAGCCCCAGCATTTT
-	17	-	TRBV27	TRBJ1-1	CASGQPRRANKFGEAFF	TGTGCCAGCGGGCAGCCTCGGAGGGCGAATAAATTCGGTGAAGCTTTCTTT
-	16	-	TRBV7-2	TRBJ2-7	CASSLAARASSYEQYF	TGTGCCAGCAGCTTAGCGGCGCGTGCTAGCTCCTACGAGCAGTACTTC
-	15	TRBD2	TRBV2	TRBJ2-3	CASNVASGGTDTQYF	TGTGCCAGCAATGTCGCTAGCGGGGGAACAGATACGCAGTATTTT
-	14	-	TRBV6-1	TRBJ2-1	CASSRGRNYNEQFF	TGTGCCAGCAGTCGAGGACGGAACTACAATGAGCAGTTCTTC
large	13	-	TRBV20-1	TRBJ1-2	CSARGEGNYGYTF	TGCAGTGCTAGAGGGGAGGGTAACTATGGCTACACCTTC
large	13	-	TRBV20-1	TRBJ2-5	CSAPDGFKETQYF	TGCAGTGCCCCAGACGGGTTCAAAGAGACCCAGTACTTC
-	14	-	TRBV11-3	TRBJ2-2	CASSLELNTGELFF	TGTGCCAGCAGCTTAGAACTGAACACCGGGGAGCTGTTTTTT
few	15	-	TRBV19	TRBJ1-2	CASSVWGSDVDGYTF	TGTGCCAGTAGTGTTTGGGGGTCAGACGTGGATGGCTACACCTTC
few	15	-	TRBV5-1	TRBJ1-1	CASSLERGLGTEAFF	TGCGCCAGCAGCTTGGAGCGGGGCCTGGGCACTGAAGCTTTCTTT
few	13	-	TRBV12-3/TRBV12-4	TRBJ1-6	CASTPDDNSPLHF	TGTGCCAGCACCCCAGATGATAATTCACCCCTCCACTTT
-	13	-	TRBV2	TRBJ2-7	CATDASTSYEQYF	TGTGCCACCGACGCTTCTACCTCCTACGAGCAGTACTTC
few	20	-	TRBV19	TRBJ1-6	CASSIQGRVNLYSYNSPLHF	TGTGCCAGTAGTATTCAAGGCAGGGTCAACCTCTACTCCTATAATTCACCCCTCCACTTT
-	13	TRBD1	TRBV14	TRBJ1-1	CASSRQGNTEAFF	TGTGCCAGCAGCCGACAGGGGAACACTGAAGCTTTCTTT
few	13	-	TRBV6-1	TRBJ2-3	CASSEGGSDTQYF	TGTGCCAGCAGTGAAGGGGGATCGGATACGCAGTATTTT
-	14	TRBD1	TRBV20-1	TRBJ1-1	CSARAGTGGSEAFF	TGCAGTGCTAGAGCGGGGACAGGGGGGTCTGAAGCTTTCTTT
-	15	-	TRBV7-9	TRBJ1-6	CASSLSAGYNSPLHF	TGTGCCAGCAGCTTGTCGGCAGGTTATAATTCACCCCTCCACTTT
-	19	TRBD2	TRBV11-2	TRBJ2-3	CASSLSPYVAGGRTDTQYF	TGTGCCAGCAGCCTCTCTCCCTATGTAGCGGGGGGACGCACAGATACGCAGTATTTT
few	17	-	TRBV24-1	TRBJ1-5	CATSEPLDIEGHQPQHF	TGTGCCACCAGTGAGCCCCTCGACATAGAGGGCCATCAGCCCCAGCATTTT
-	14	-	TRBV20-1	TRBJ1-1	CSARGRQLNTEAFF	TGCAGTGCTAGAGGACGACAGTTGAACACTGAAGCTTTCTTT
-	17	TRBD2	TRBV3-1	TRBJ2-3	CASSPGPAGVGTDTQYF	TGTGCCAGCAGCCCCGGCCCGGCGGGGGTAGGCACAGATACGCAGTATTTT
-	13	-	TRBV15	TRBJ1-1	CATSRDMGDGAFF	TGTGCCACCAGCAGAGATATGGGGGACGGGGCTTTCTTT
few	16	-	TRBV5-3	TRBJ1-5	CASSLGAGVANQPQHF	TGTGCCAGCAGCTTGGGGGCAGGGGTCGCCAATCAGCCCCAGCATTTT
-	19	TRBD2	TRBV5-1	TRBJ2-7	CASSPTYTSGGTLYYEQYF	TGCGCCAGCAGCCCAACCTACACTAGCGGGGGGACACTATACTACGAGCAGTACTTC